This is a list of T cell receptor beta chains from one sample in a study of shared clonotypes between healthy human individuals. The assay was immunoSEQ multiplex PCR, and TCRdb's table has in-frame clones only and misses some. The table lists some 2 million clones, 85% to 95% of them singletons, with 0.13% in the top ten. The specimen sequenced was naive CD4+ T cells sorted from blood. These receptors were obtained from a man between 18 and 35 years old in good health. The CDR3 runs from the conserved cysteine through the conserved F or W. The D gene is left open where the match is weak. Where a row states a size, it is once, few, many or the class of an expanded clone; other rows omit it.

size,J,V,D,DNA,CDR3
NA,TRBJ2-4,TRBV30,NA,TGTGCCTGGAGTATCCACCCAGGCAGGGAAGTGAACATTCAGTACTTC,CAWSIHPGREVNIQYF
once,TRBJ1-5,TRBV6-1,TRBD1,TGTGCCAGCAGTGAAGGGGAAGGAGGGGGCACCAATCAGCCCCAGCATTTT,CASSEGEGGGTNQPQHF
NA,TRBJ2-1,TRBV15,NA,TGTGCCACCAGCAGAGATATCGGGGCCTACAATGAGCAGTTCTTC,CATSRDIGAYNEQFF
NA,TRBJ2-7,TRBV14,TRBD2,TGTGCCAGCAGCCCGGGGGGCGAGCAGTACTTC,CASSPGGEQYF
once,TRBJ1-1,TRBV18,NA,TGTGCCAGCTCACCAATCCGGAATGCGCTCCAGAACACTGAAGCTTTCTTT,CASSPIRNALQNTEAFF
NA,TRBJ2-1,TRBV7-9,NA,TGTGCCAGCAGCTTACGAACGGGAGTATCCTACAATGAGCAGTTCTTC,CASSLRTGVSYNEQFF
once,TRBJ1-2,TRBV6-5,TRBD1,TGTGCCAGCAGGCGGGACAGAAATAACTATGGCTACACCTTC,CASRRDRNNYGYTF
NA,TRBJ2-3,TRBV9,NA,TGTGCCAGCAGCGTAGGCGACGGTCGGAGCACAGATACGCAGTATTTT,CASSVGDGRSTDTQYF
once,TRBJ2-7,TRBV7-9,NA,TGTGCCAGCAGCTTAGGGACAAATGACTACGAGCAGTACTTC,CASSLGTNDYEQYF
NA,TRBJ1-2,TRBV19,TRBD1,TGTGCCAGTAGTTGGCAGGGGGCGGGCTACACCTTC,CASSWQGAGYTF